The T cell receptor beta chain under discussion was sequenced for a study of beta chain features in type 1 diabetes. Isolated RNA was reverse transcribed in full, so expressed TCRB transcripts were sequenced. The average read count of naive, central memory and regulatory T cell samples was a few million. The assay was immunoSEQ multiplex PCR, and TCRdb's table has in-frame clones only and misses some. The sample yields hundreds of thousands of clones, about 63% seen once. On this clone: Its target is not known.

The CDR3 loop spans 15 amino acids. CDR1 is MNHEY, CDR2 SMNVEV, per germline (reference sequence). Study-level results: The study notes PCR might favor shorter templates equally in patients and controls. Within the patient group, naive, central memory and Treg TCRB repertoires appeared more similar to each other than within healthy donors.

The TCR was taken from a man aged 30-40 years in good health. The gene calls are TRBV27 and TRBJ2-5; D is perhaps TRBD1 or TRBD2 (5 bases each). Sequenced input: naive CD4+ T cells from blood. CDR3 DNA: TGTGCTACCAGGGAGAGGCGGATCTTCCAAGAGACCCAGTACTTC. Protein product: CATRERRIFQETQYF.